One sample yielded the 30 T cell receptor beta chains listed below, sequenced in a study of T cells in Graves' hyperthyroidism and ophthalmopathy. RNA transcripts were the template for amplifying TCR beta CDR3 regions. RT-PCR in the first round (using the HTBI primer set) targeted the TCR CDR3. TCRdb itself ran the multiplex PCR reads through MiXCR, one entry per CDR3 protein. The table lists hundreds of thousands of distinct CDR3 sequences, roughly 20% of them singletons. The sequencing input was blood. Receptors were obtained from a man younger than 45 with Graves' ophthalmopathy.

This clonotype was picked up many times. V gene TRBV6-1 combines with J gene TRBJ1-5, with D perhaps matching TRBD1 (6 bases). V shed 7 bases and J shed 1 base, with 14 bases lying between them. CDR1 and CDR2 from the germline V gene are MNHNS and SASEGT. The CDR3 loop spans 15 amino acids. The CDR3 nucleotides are TGTGCCAGCACCTATGCGGGGGCGAGCAATCAGCCCCAGCATTTT. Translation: CASTYAGASNQPQHF.

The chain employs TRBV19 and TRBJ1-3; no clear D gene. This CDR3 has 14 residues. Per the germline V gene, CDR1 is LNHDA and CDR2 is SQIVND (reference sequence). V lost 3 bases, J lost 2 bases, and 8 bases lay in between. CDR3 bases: TGTGCCAGTAGTATTGGTCCGACTGGAAACACCATATATTTT. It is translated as CASSIGPTGNTIYF.

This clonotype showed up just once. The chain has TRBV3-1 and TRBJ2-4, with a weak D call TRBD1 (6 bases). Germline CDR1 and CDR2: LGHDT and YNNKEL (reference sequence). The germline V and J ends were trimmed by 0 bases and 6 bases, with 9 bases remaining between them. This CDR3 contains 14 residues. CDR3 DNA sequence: TGTGCCAGCAGCCAAGATACAGGGCCAAACATTCAGTACTTC. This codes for CASSQDTGPNIQYF.

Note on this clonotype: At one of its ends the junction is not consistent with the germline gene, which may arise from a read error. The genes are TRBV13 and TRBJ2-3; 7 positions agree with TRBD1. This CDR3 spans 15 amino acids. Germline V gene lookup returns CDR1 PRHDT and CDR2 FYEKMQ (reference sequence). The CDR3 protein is CASSPATGSTDTRYF. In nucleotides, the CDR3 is TGTGCCAGCAGTCCGGCGACAGGGAGCACAGATACGCGGTATTTT.

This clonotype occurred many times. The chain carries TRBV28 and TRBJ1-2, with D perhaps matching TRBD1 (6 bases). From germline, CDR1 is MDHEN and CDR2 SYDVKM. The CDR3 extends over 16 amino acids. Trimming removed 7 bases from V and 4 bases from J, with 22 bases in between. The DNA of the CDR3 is TGTGCCAGCATCCTAGGGGGAGGGGATGAGGGCTATGGCTACACCTTC. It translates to CASILGGGDEGYGYTF.

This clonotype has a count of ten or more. The CDR3 nucleotides are TGTGCCAGCTCCGGGTCGTCCGGGGAGCTGTTTTTT. Its translation: CASSGSSGELFF. J is TRBJ2-2 and V is TRBV11-2; no reliable D call. CDR1 and CDR2 from the germline V gene are SGHAT and FQNNGV. Between the trimmed V and J ends, which lost 8 bases and 6 bases, there was a span of 10 bases. CDR3 length: 12 amino acids.

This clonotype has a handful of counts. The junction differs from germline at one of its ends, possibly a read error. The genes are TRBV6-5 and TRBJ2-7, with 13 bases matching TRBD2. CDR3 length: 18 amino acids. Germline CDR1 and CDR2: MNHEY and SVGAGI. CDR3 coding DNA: TGTGCCAGCAATTACAGGGGACTAGCGGGATCGAACTCCTACGAGCAGTACTTC. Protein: CASNYRGLAGSNSYEQYF.

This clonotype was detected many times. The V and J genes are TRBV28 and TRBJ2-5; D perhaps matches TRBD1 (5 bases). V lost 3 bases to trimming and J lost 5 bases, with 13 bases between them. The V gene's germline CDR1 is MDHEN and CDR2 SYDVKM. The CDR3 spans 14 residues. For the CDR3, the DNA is TGTGCCAGCAGTTTGGTAGGGGTTATGGAGACCCAGTACTTC. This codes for CASSLVGVMETQYF.

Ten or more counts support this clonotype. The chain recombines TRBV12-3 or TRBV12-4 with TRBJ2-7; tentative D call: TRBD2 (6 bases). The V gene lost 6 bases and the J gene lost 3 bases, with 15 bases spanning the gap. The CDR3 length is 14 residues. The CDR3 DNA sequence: TGTGCCAGCAGCCCCAACGGGAGAGGCTACGAGCAGTACTTC. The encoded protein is CASSPNGRGYEQYF.

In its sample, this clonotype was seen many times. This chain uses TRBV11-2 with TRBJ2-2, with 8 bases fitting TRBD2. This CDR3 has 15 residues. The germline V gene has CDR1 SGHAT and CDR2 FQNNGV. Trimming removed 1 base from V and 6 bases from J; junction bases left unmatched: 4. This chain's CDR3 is CASSLVAGGPGELFF. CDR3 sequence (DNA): TGTGCCAGCAGCTTAGTGGCGGGAGGACCCGGGGAGCTGTTTTTT.

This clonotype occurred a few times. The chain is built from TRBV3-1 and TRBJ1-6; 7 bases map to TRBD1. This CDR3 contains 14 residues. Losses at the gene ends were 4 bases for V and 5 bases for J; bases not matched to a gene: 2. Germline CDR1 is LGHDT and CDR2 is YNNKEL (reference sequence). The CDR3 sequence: CASSPGQHNSPLHF. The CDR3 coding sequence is TGTGCCAGCAGCCCGGGACAGCATAATTCACCCCTCCACTTT.

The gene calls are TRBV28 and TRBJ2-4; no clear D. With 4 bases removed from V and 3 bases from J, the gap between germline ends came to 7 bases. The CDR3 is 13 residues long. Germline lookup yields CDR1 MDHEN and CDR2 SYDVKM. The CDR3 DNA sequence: TGTGCCAGCAGTTCCTCCCGCAAAAACATTCAGTACTTC. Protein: CASSSSRKNIQYF.

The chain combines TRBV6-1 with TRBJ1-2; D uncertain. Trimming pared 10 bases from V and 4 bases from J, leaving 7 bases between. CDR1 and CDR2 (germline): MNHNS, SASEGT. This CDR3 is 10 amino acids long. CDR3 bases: TGTGCCACCGGCTCCTATGGCTACACCTTC. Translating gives CATGSYGYTF.

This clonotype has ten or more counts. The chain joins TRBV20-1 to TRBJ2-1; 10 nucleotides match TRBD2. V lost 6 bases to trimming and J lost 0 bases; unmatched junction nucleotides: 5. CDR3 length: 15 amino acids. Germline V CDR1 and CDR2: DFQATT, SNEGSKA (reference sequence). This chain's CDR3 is CSATSGRGSYNEQFF. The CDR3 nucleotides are TGCAGTGCCACCAGCGGGAGGGGCTCCTACAATGAGCAGTTCTTC.

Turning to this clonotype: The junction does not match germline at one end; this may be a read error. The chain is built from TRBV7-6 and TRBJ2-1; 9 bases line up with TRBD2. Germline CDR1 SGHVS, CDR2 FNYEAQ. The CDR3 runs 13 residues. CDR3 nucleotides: TGTGCCGGCAGCGGCCTCGGACTAGCGGAGCAGTTCTTC. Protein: CAGSGLGLAEQFF. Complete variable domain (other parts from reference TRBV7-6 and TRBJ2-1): GAGVSQSPRYKVTKRGQDVALRCDPISGHVSLYWYRQALGQGPEFLTYFNYEAQQDKSGLPNDRFSAERPEGSISTLTIQRTEQRDSAMYRCAGSGLGLAEQFFGPGTRLTVL.

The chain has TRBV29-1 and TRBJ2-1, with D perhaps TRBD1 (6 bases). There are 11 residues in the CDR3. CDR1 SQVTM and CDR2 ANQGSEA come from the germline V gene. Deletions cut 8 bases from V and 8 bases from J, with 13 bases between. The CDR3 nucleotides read TGCAGCCTAGAGACAGGCCATGAGCAGTTCTTC. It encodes CSLETGHEQFF.

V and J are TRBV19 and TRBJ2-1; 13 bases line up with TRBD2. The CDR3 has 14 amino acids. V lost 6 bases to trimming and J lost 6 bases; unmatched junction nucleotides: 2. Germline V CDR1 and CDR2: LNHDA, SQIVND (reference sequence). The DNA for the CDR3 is TGTGCCAGTAGGGGACTAGCGGGACGCAATGAGCAGTTCTTC. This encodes CASRGLAGRNEQFF. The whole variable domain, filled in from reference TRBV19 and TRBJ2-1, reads DGGITQSPKYLFRKEGQNVTLSCEQNLNHDAMYWYRQDPGQGLRLIYYSQIVNDFQKGDIAEGYSVSREKKESFPLTVTSAQKNPTAFYLCASRGLAGRNEQFFGPGTRLTVL.

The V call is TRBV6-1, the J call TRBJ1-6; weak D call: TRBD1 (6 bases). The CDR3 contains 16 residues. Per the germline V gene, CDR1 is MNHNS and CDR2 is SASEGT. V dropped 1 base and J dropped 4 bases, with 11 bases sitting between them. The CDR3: CASSEEQGPYNSPLHF. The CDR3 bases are TGTGCCAGCAGTGAAGAACAGGGCCCTTATAATTCACCCCTCCACTTT.

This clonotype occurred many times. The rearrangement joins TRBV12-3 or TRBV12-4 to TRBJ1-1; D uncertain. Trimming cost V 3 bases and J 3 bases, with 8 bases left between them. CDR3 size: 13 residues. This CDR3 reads CASSFRPDTEAFF. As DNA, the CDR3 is TGTGCCAGCAGTTTCCGGCCGGACACTGAAGCTTTCTTT.

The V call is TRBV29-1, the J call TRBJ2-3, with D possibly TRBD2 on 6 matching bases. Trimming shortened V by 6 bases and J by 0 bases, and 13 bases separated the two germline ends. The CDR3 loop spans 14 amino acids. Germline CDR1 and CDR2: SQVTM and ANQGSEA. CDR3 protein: CSVETGDSTDTQYF. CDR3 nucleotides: TGCAGCGTGGAGACGGGGGATAGCACAGATACGCAGTATTTT.

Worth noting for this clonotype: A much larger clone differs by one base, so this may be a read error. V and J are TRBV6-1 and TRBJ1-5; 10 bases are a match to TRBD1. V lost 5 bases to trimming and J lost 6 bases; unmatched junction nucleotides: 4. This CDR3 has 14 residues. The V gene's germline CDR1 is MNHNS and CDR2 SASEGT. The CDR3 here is CASSWGQGSQPQHF. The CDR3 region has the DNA TGTGCCAGCAGTTGGGGACAGGGGAGTCAGCCCCAGCATTTT.

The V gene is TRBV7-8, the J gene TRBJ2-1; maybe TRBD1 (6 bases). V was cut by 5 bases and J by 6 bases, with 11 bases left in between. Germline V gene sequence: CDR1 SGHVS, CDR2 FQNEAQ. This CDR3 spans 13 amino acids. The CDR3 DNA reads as TGTGCCAGCAGCCCAGGACAGTTCAATGAGCAGTTCTTC. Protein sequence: CASSPGQFNEQFF.

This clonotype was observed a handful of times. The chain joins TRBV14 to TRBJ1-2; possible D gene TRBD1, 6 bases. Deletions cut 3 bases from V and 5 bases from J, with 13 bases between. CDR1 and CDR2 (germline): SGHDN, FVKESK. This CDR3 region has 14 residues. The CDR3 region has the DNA TGTGCCAGCAGCCATCGGCAGGGGTGGTATGGCTACACCTTC. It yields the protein CASSHRQGWYGYTF.

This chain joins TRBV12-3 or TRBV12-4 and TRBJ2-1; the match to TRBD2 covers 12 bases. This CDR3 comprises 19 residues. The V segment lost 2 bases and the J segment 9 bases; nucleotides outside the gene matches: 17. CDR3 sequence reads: CASSLLVLAGGKGQGEQFF. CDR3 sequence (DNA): TGTGCCAGCAGTTTATTGGTCCTAGCGGGAGGGAAGGGGCAAGGTGAGCAGTTCTTC.

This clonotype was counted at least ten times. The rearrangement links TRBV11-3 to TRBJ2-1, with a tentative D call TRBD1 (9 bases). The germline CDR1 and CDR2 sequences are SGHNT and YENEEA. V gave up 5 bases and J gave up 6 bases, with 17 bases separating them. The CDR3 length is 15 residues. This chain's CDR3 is CASSRGTGTSNEQFF. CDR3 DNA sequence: TGTGCCAGCAGCCGCGGGACAGGGACTAGCAATGAGCAGTTCTTC.

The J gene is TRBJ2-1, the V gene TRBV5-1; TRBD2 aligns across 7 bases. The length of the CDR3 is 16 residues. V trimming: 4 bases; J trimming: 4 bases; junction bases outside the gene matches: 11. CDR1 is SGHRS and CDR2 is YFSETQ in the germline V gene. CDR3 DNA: TGCGCCAGCAGCGGGGGGGTAGCCCGGGAGTACAATGAGCAGTTCTTC. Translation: CASSGGVAREYNEQFF.

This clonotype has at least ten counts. The CDR3 DNA sequence: TGTGCCTGGAGTGTAGCAGGGATCATCAACACTGAAGCTTTCTTT. It codes for CAWSVAGIINTEAFF. This rearrangement joins TRBV30 to TRBJ1-1; D might be TRBD1 (5 bases). V lost 0 bases and J lost 2, with 13 bases in between. CDR1 is GTSNPN, CDR2 SVGIG, per germline (reference sequence). The CDR3 loop spans 15 amino acids.

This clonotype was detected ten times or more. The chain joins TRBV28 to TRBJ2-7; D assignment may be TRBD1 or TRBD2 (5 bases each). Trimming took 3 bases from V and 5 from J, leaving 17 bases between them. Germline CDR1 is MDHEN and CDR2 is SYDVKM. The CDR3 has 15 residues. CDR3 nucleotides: TGTGCCAGCAGTTTTTCGGGGCCTCCCGGGGACGAGCAGTACTTC. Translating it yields CASSFSGPPGDEQYF.

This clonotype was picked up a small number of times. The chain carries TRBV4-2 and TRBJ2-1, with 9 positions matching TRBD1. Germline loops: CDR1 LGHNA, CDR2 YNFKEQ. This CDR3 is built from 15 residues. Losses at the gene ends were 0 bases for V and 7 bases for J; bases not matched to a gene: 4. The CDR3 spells CASSQDPGTGNEQFF. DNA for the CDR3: TGTGCCAGCAGCCAAGATCCCGGGACAGGGAATGAGCAGTTCTTC.

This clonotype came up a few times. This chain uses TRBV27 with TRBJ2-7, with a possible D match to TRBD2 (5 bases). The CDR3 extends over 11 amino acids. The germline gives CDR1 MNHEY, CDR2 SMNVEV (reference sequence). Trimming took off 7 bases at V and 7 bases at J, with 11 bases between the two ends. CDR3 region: CASIQRGEQYF. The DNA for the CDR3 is TGTGCCAGCATTCAACGAGGGGAGCAGTACTTC.